This note documents a single T cell receptor beta chain sequence. The antigen is unknown. These data are taken from a study of early T cells in non-severe SARS-CoV-2 infection. Study conclusions and caveats: VDJdb matching favored anti-spike CD8 responses, missing private and CD4 specificities.

This CDR3 is built from 13 residues. Between the trimmed V and J ends, which lost 1 base and 4 bases, there was a span of 6 bases. Germline V gene sequence: CDR1 LGHDT, CDR2 YNNKEL (reference sequence). Researchers attached unique molecular identifiers to individual cDNA molecules. TCRdb reprocessed the 5' RACE reads via MiXCR and lists one record per CDR3 protein. The table records more than 95,000 distinct CDR3 sequences, 15% of them present only once. The sequence derives from an adult who was a healthcare worker with PCR-confirmed SARS-CoV-2 infection or an uninfected control (not recorded which). The V and J genes are TRBV3-1 and TRBJ2-3; weak D call: TRBD2 (6 bases). Sequenced material: whole blood. Written as DNA, the CDR3 is TGTGCCAGCAGCCAAGGCGGGGCAGATACGCAGTATTTT. It is translated as CASSQGGADTQYF.